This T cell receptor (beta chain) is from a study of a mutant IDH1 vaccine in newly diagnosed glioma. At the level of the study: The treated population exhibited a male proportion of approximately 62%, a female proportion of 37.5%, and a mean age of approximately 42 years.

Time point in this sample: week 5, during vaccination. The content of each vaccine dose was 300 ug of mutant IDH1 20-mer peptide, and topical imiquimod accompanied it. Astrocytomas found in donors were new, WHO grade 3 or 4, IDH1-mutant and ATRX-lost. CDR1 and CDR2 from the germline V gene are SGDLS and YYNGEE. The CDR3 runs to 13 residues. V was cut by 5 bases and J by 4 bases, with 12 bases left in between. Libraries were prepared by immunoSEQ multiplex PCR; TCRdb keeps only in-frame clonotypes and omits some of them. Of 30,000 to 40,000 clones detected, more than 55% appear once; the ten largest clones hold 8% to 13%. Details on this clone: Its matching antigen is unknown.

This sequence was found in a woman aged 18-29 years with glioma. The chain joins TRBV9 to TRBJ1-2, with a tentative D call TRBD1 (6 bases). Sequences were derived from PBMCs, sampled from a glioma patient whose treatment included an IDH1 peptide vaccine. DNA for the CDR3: TGTGCCAGCAGGTCCCAGGGGACCTATGGCTACACCTTC. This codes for CASRSQGTYGYTF.